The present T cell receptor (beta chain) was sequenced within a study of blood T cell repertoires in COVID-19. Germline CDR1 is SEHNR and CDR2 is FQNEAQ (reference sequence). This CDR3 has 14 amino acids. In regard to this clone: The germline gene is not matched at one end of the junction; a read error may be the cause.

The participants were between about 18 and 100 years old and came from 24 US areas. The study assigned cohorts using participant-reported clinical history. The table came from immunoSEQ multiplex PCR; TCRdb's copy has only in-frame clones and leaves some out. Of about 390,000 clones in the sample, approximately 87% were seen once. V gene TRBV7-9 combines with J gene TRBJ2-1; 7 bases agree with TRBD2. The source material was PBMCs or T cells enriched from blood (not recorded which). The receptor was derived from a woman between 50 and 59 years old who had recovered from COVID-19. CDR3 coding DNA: TGCGCGGGCACCCGGGGGGAGACCTACAATGAGCAGTTCTTC. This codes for CAGTRGETYNEQFF.